This T cell receptor beta chain was captured in a study of cytomegalovirus exposure and HLA in healthy donors. To note about this clone: Its antigen is still unknown.

Unmatched junction bases numbered 8, after V lost 0 bases and J lost 7 bases. The CDR3 is 15 residues long. The germline CDR1 and CDR2 sequences are SGHRS and YFSETQ. The PCR had 60 Vbeta and 13 Jbeta primers. Methods used by the authors: Among the unique TCR beta chains that a later analysis counted, about 81 million in all, about 12 million were shared. Generated by immunoSEQ multiplex PCR, the TCRdb table keeps only in-frame clones and is missing some. Clone size and V and J calls were adopted from that table, with D and trimming inferred from the DNA. The table lists under 250,000 clones, roughly four fifths of them singletons. Overall study results and limits: Some V segments, TRBV6-2 and TRBV6-3 among them, were indistinguishable and were therefore excluded. It is likely that the observed cluster of highly shared sequence variants was a sequencing artifact. Most TCRs appeared rarely, but some public TCRs recurred in many donors.

The clonotype comes from a woman in her thirties or forties in good health and CMV-seronegative. V usage is TRBV5-1 and J usage is TRBJ1-1; 8 nucleotides agree with TRBD1. The specimen was PBMCs. Here the CDR3 reads CASSLGPGGRNEAFF. The CDR3 bases are TGCGCCAGCAGCTTGGGTCCAGGGGGCCGGAATGAAGCTTTCTTT.